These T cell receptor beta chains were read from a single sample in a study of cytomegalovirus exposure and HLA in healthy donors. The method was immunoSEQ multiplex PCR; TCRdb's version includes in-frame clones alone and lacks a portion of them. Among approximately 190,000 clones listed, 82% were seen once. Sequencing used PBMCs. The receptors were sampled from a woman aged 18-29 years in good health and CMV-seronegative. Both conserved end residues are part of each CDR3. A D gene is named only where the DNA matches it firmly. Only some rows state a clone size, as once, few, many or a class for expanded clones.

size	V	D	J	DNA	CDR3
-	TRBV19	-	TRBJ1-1	TGTGCCAGTAGTATAGATCAAGGGGGAACGAACACTGAAGCTTTCTTT	CASSIDQGGTNTEAFF
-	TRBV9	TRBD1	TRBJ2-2	TGTGCCAGCGGGGGACAGGAGACCGGGGAGCTGTTTTTT	CASGGQETGELFF
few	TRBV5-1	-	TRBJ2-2	TGCGCCAGCAGCTCAGGTCCCACCGGGGAGCTGTTTTTT	CASSSGPTGELFF
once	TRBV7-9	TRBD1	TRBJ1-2	TGTGCCAGCCTTTCCGAACAGGGGGCATTTTATGGCTACACCTTC	CASLSEQGAFYGYTF
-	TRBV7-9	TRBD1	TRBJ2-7	TGTGCCAGCACCACTCCCGGGACAGGGGGCGATGAGCAGTACTTC	CASTTPGTGGDEQYF
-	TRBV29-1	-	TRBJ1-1	TGCAGCGTTGAAGGGGCGGGGGACACTGAAGCTTTCTTT	CSVEGAGDTEAFF
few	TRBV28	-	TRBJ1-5	TGTGCCAGCAGTAGCGGACTGGGAGATTTGCAGCCCCAGCATTTT	CASSSGLGDLQPQHF
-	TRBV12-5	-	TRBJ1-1	TGTGCTAGTGGTTTGGTACGTGAGCGCGGGGGGCTAAACACTGAAGCTTTCTTT	CASGLVRERGGLNTEAFF
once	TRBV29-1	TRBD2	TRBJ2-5	TGCAGCGTTGTAGGAGCGGGGGACGGAGAGACCCAGTACTTC	CSVVGAGDGETQYF
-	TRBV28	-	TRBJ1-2	TGTGCCAGCAGTTACACAGAAAGGAACTATGGCTACACCTTC	CASSYTERNYGYTF
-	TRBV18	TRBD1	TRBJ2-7	TGTGCCAGCTCAGCTGACAGGGCCGAGCAGTACTTC	CASSADRAEQYF
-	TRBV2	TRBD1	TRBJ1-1	TGTGCCAACAGGGGCCCCGGGAACACTGAAGCTTTCTTT	CANRGPGNTEAFF
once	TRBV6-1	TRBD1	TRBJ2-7	TGTGCCACCAAATTACAGGGGGTAGGCTACGAGCAGTACTTC	CATKLQGVGYEQYF
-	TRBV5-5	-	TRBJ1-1	TGTGCCAGCAGCTTCTGGGGCAGGTTCACCATGAACACTGAAGCTTTCTTT	CASSFWGRFTMNTEAFF
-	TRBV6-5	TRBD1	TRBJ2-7	TGTGCCAGCAGATCACCGGGACAGGGGTCCTACGAGCAGTACTTC	CASRSPGQGSYEQYF
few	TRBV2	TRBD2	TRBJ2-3	TGTGCCAGCAGTGAGGCTAGCGGCATTCAGAATACGCAGTATTTT	CASSEASGIQNTQYF
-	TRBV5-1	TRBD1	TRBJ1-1	TGCGCCAGCGTCGACAGGGGCGCCACTGAAGCTTTCTTT	CASVDRGATEAFF
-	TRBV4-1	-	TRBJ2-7	TGCGCCAGCAGCCCCGTGGAGAGCTACGAGCAGTACTTC	CASSPVESYEQYF
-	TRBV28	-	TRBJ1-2	TGTGCCAGCAGTCCCGACAGGCATGGCTACACCTTC	CASSPDRHGYTF
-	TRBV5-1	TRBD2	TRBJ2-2	TGCGCCAGCAGCCGGGGGGGTAGCGGGAGAACCGGGGAGCTGTTTTTT	CASSRGGSGRTGELFF
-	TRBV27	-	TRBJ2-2	TGTGCCAGCAGTCCTGAGGACTCTACCGGGGAGCTGTTTTTT	CASSPEDSTGELFF
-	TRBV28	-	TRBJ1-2	TGTGCCAGCAGTTGCCGTAGGGAGGAGCACTATGGCTACACCTTC	CASSCRREEHYGYTF
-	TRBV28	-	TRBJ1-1	TGTGCCACCCGCAGTGTGCCCGAAGCTTTCTTT	CATRSVPEAFF
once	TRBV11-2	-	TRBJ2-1	TGTGCCAGCAGCTTAGGAGGTGAGCAGTTCTTC	CASSLGGEQFF
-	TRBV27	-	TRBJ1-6	TGTGCCAGCAGCCCAGGGAGGAATTCACCCCTCCACTTT	CASSPGRNSPLHF
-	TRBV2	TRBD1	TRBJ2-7	TGTGCCAGCACTCAACAGGGGGCCTCCTACGAGCAGTACTTC	CASTQQGASYEQYF
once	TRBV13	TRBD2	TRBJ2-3	TGTGCCAGCGCGATGGCGGGAGGGTCCAACACAGATACGCAGTATTTT	CASAMAGGSNTDTQYF
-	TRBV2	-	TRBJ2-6	TGTGCCAGCAGGGAGACTTGGAACTCTGGGGCCAACGTCCTGACTTTC	CASRETWNSGANVLTF
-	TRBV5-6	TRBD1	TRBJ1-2	TGTGCCAGCAGCTTACTCGACAGGGCTTCTGGCTACACCTTC	CASSLLDRASGYTF
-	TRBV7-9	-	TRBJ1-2	TGTGCCAGCAGCCCGGGACACCGCTATGGCTACACCTTC	CASSPGHRYGYTF
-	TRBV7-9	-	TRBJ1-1	TGTGCCAGCAGCCGGGTCAACACTGAAGCTTTCTTT	CASSRVNTEAFF
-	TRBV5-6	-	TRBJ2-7	TGTGCCAGCAGCTTGTTAATAGCGGCCTACGAGCAGTACTTC	CASSLLIAAYEQYF
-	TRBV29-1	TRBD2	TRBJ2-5	TGCAGCGTTGGGGCGGGGGGTCAAGAGACCCAGTACTTC	CSVGAGGQETQYF
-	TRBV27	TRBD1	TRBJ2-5	TGTGCCAGCAGTCCACAAGGGACAGGGCAAAAGACCCAGTACTTC	CASSPQGTGQKTQYF
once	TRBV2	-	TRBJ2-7	TGTGCCAGCAGTGTCGCGGGTATAGGCTACGAGCAGTACTTC	CASSVAGIGYEQYF
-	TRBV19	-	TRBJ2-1	TGTGCCAGTAGTTTACACAGGGACAATGAGCAGTTCTTC	CASSLHRDNEQFF
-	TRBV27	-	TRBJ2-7	TGTGCCAGCAGTTGGGCGGGGAACTACGAGCAGTACTTC	CASSWAGNYEQYF
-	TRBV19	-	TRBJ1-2	TGTGCCAGTAGTATGCAGGGTTATGGCTACACCTTC	CASSMQGYGYTF
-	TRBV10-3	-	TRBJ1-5	TGTGCCATCACCACAGACCTCAATCAGCCCCAGCATTTT	CAITTDLNQPQHF
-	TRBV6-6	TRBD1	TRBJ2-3	TGTGCCAGCAGCCGCCGGGACAGGGTCACAGATACGCAGTATTTT	CASSRRDRVTDTQYF
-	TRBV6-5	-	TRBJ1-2	TGTGCCAGCAGCCTAGGCGTCCTTAACTATGGCTACACCTTC	CASSLGVLNYGYTF
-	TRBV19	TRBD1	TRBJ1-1	TGTGCCAGTACCCAGACGGGACAGGGTGACTCTTTCTTT	CASTQTGQGDSFF
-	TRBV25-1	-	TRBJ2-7	TGTGCCAGCAGTCAAGGGGCCTACGAGCAGTACTTC	CASSQGAYEQYF
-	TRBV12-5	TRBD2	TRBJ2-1	TGTGCTAGTGGTCTCCCGACTAGCGGGGGGGCCTTTGAGCAGTTCTTC	CASGLPTSGGAFEQFF
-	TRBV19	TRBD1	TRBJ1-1	TGTGCCAGTAGTGCCGACAGGGACACTGAAGCTTTCTTT	CASSADRDTEAFF
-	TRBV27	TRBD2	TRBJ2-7	TGTGCCAGCAGTGCCGGGACTAGCGGTTACGAGCAGTACTTC	CASSAGTSGYEQYF
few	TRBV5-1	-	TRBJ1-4	TGCGCCAGCAGCCCCCCTGAGGCGGAATCAACTAATGAAAAACTGTTTTTT	CASSPPEAESTNEKLFF